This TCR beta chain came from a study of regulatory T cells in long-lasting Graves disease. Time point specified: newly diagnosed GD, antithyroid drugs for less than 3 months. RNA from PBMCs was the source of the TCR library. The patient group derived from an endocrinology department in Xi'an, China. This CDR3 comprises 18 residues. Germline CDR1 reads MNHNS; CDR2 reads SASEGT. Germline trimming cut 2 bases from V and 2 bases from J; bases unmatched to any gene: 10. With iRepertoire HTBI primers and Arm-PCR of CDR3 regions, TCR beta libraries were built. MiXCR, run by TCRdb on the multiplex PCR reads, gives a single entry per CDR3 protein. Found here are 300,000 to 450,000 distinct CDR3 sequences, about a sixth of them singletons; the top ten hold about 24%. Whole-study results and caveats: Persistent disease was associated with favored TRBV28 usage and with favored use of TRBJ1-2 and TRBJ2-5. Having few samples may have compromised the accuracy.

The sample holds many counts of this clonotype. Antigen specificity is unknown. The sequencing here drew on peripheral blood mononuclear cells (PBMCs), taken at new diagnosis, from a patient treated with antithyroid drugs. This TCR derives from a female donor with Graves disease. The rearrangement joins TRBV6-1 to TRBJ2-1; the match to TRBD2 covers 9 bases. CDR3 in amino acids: CASSERVASGVTYNEQFF. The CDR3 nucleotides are TGTGCCAGCAGTGAAAGAGTGGCTAGCGGGGTGACCTACAATGAGCAGTTCTTC.